This paragraph covers one T cell receptor (beta chain) sequence. Its antigen remains unknown. Method: immunoSEQ multiplex PCR; TCRdb's copy keeps in-frame clones and lacks some. The sample consists of about 33,000 clones, around 85% of them appearing once. This sample is drawn from a study of OX40 agonist ivuxolimab in advanced cancers. Looking at the study overall: Ivuxolimab is a fully human IgG2 antibody that activates OX40 (CD134).

Points from the study as a whole: Still undetermined is the antigen specificity of the expanded peripheral T cells. With doses of 0.1-3.0 mg/kg, partial responders showed among the lowest clonal expansion.

The CDR3 runs 14 residues. Germline V lookup: CDR1 MDHEN, CDR2 SYDVKM. Trimming cost V 4 bases and J 7 bases, with 16 bases left between them. The sequence derives from an adult with an advanced solid tumor such as melanoma, head and neck, liver or kidney cancer. This chain uses TRBV28 with TRBJ2-5; TRBD2 might be the D (6 bases). The material was CD4+ or CD8+ T cells sorted from blood, obtained in a trial of the OX40 agonist ivuxolimab. The CDR3 DNA is TGTGCCAGCAGTTCCCGGGGGAGAGGGTGGACCCAGTACTTC. The encoded protein is CASSSRGRGWTQYF.